This TCR beta chain was recorded in a study of glioma-infiltrating T cells. This clonotype was detected a few times. Antigen: not known. Whole-study findings and limits: Above-expected tissue-blood divergence occurred in all gliomas, most in low-grade ones.

The CDR3 sequence is 15 residues long. The germline CDR1 and CDR2 sequences are MNHEY and SMNVEV (reference sequence). With 2 bases clipped from V and 7 bases from J, the junction kept 6 bases outside the gene matches. TCR alpha and beta CDR3 regions were amplified from RNA using iRepertoire nested multiplex PCR. TCRdb re-analysed the multiplex PCR reads in MiXCR, keeping a single row per CDR3 protein. Of 150,000 or so distinct CDR3 sequences in the sample, about two fifths are singletons; the top ten hold roughly 20%. The sequencing sample was made of glioma tissue, nonneoplastic brain tissue, or PBMCs (not recorded which). This chain links TRBV27 with TRBJ2-1, with 9 bases fitting TRBD2. The sequence was collected from a human donor with low-grade glioma or glioblastoma, undergoing nonglioma brain surgery, or in good health (not recorded which). DNA of the CDR3: TGTGCCAGCAGTTTAGTCTCTAGCGGGAAGAATGAGCAGTTCTTC. It is translated as CASSLVSSGKNEQFF.